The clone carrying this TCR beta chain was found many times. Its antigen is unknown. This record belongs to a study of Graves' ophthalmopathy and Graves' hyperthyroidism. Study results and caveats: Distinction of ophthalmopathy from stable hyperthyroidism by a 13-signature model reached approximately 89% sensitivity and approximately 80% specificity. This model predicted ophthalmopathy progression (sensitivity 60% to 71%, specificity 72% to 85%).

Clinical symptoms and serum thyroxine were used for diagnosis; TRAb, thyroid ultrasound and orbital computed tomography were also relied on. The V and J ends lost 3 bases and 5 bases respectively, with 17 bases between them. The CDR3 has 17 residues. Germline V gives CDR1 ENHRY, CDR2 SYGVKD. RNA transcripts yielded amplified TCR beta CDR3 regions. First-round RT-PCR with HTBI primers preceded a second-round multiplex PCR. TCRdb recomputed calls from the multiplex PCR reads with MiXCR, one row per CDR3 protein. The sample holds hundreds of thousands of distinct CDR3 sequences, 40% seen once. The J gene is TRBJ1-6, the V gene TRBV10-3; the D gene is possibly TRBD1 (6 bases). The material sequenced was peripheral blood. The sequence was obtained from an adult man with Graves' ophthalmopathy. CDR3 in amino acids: CAISDRGRGGDNSPLHF. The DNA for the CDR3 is TGTGCCATCAGTGATCGGGGTCGAGGGGGGGATAATTCACCCCTCCACTTT.